A single sample gave rise to the 20 T cell receptor beta chains below, sequenced in a study of shared clonotypes between healthy human individuals. As defined, naive CD8 cells were CD45RO-negative and positively selected for CCR7, with terminally differentiated effector memory CD45RA+ cells excluded. Using immunoSEQ multiplex PCR, the repertoire was profiled, and TCRdb retains in-frame clones only, with some absent. Of 550,000 to 600,000 clones listed, roughly 98% are singletons. The source material was naive CD8+ T cells sorted from blood. The receptor set was obtained from a man aged 30 to 39 in good health.

The chain uses TRBV11-1 and TRBJ2-7; TRBD1 matches 11 bases. The germline V gene encodes CDR1 SGHAT and CDR2 FQDESV (reference sequence). V shed 6 bases and J 4 bases; nucleotides not matched to a gene: 5. CDR3 length equals 14 residues. CDR3 DNA sequence: TGTGCCAGCAGTCCGGGACAGGGGGATTACGAGCAGTACTTC. It encodes CASSPGQGDYEQYF.

The gene calls are TRBV7-9 and TRBJ2-5, with unresolved D. V dropped 2 bases and J dropped 1 base, with 8 bases sitting between them. In germline, CDR1 is SEHNR, CDR2 FQNEAQ (reference sequence). This CDR3 comprises 14 residues. Written as DNA, the CDR3 is TGTGCCAGCAGCTTACAACTGAGCCAAGAGACCCAGTACTTC. It translates to CASSLQLSQETQYF.

This clone was counted a single time. This chain uses TRBV10-3 with TRBJ2-2, with 10 bases that match TRBD2. The CDR3 consists of 18 residues. Germline V CDR1 and CDR2: ENHRY, SYGVKD. V gave up 6 bases and J gave up 0 bases; unmatched junction bases: 10. CDR3 sequence reads: CAIRPGLASDTNTGELFF. Written as DNA, the CDR3 is TGTGCCATCAGACCGGGACTAGCGTCCGACACGAACACCGGGGAGCTGTTTTTT.

The chain combines TRBV27 with TRBJ1-2; no definite D call. Germline loops: CDR1 MNHEY, CDR2 SMNVEV (reference sequence). V was trimmed by 0 bases and J by 2 bases, leaving 13 bases between them. CDR3 length: 16 amino acids. DNA for the CDR3: TGTGCCAGCAGTTTATCGGCGGCAGTAGGAAACTATGGCTACACCTTC. This translates into CASSLSAAVGNYGYTF.

The chain couples TRBV27 to TRBJ2-1; TRBD2 agrees at 7 bases. The CDR3 extends over 15 amino acids. V was clipped by 5 bases and J by 2 bases; unmatched bases: 6. Germline V gene data show CDR1 as MNHEY and CDR2 as SMNVEV (reference sequence). The CDR3 is CASSPWEGTYNEQFF. The CDR3 DNA reads TGTGCCAGCAGTCCCTGGGAGGGAACCTACAATGAGCAGTTCTTC.

The gene calls are TRBV7-2 and TRBJ2-7; D uncertain. The CDR3 is made up of 12 amino acids. V lost 6 bases and J lost 0, with 6 bases in between. Per the germline V gene, CDR1 is SGHTA and CDR2 is FQGNSA. The DNA for the CDR3 is TGTGCCAGCAGACCGAACTCCTACGAGCAGTACTTC. The encoded protein is CASRPNSYEQYF.

The J gene is TRBJ1-2, the V gene TRBV4-3, with unresolved D. V was cut by 0 bases and J by 6 bases, with 14 bases left in between. The CDR3 covers 15 residues. CDR1 is LGHNA and CDR2 is YSLEER in the germline V gene. In DNA form, the CDR3 reads TGCGCCAGCAGCCAAGATCTGACACCCCTTGATGGCTACACCTTC. Amino acids: CASSQDLTPLDGYTF.

The rearrangement joins TRBV10-2 to TRBJ2-6, with 15 positions matching TRBD2. V shed 5 bases and J 7 bases; nucleotides not matched to a gene: 6. The CDR3 is 17 residues long. CDR1 and CDR2 from the germline V gene are WSHSY and SAAADI. The CDR3 reads CASSTGTSGRLANVLTF. The CDR3 bases are TGCGCCAGCAGTACCGGGACTAGCGGGAGGCTAGCCAACGTCCTGACTTTC.

The chain combines TRBV6-5 with TRBJ1-4, with D unresolved. V was cut by 0 bases and J by 8 bases, with 13 bases left in between. This CDR3 is 15 amino acids long. Germline CDR1 MNHEY, CDR2 SVGAGI. In DNA form, the CDR3 reads TGTGCCAGCAGTTACTCCAACACCCTAGGAGAAAAACTGTTTTTT. Translating it yields CASSYSNTLGEKLFF.

The chain employs TRBV11-3 and TRBJ2-1; D is possibly TRBD2 (6 bases). The V gene lost 1 base and the J gene lost 0 bases, with 10 bases spanning the gap. Germline V gene data show CDR1 as SGHNT and CDR2 as YENEEA. This CDR3 is built from 16 residues. CDR3 nucleotide sequence: TGTGCCAGCAGCTTAGGTCGGGGGACCTCCTACAATGAGCAGTTCTTC. Encoded protein: CASSLGRGTSYNEQFF.

CDR3 loop: CASSSLRAGSVETQYF. The CDR3 nucleotides read TGTGCCAGCAGCTCACTCCGAGCAGGGAGCGTAGAGACCCAGTACTTC. The chain employs TRBV7-6 and TRBJ2-5; D may match TRBD1 or TRBD2 (5 bases each). Trimming stripped 4 bases from V and 4 bases from J, with 19 bases between. The CDR3 sequence is 16 residues long. Germline values: CDR1 SGHVS, CDR2 FNYEAQ.

The rearrangement uses TRBV27 and TRBJ2-7; 8 positions match TRBD2. The CDR3 spans 15 residues. The germline V gene encodes CDR1 MNHEY and CDR2 SMNVEV (reference sequence). The V segment lost 3 bases and the J segment 3 bases; nucleotides outside the gene matches: 7. Written as DNA, the CDR3 is TGTGCCAGCAGTTTTAGCGGGACTAATGTCTACGAGCAGTACTTC. Its protein product is CASSFSGTNVYEQYF.

In the case of this clone: Other DNA sequences in the same sample also yield this CDR3. The chain joins TRBV5-1 to TRBJ2-7, with D perhaps assigned TRBD1 or TRBD2 (5 bases each). The germline V gene encodes CDR1 SGHRS and CDR2 YFSETQ. The CDR3 runs to 14 residues. The V end lost 3 bases, the J end lost 1 base, and 11 bases lay between the germline ends. CDR3 bases: TGCGCCAGCAGCTCGGGGACCGATTCCTACGAGCAGTACTTC. This encodes CASSSGTDSYEQYF.

V gene TRBV19 combines with J gene TRBJ1-1; no reliable D call. The CDR3 spans 13 residues. Germline CDR1 is LNHDA and CDR2 is SQIVND (reference sequence). V lost 1 base and J lost 6, with 9 bases in between. CDR3 protein: CASSIASFAEAFF. The CDR3 nucleotides are TGTGCCAGTAGTATAGCAAGCTTCGCTGAAGCTTTCTTT.

For the CDR3, the DNA is TGTGCCAGCAGCATCAGGGAGGCTGACACTGAAGCTTTCTTT. As protein: CASSIREADTEAFF. The V call is TRBV6-6, the J call TRBJ1-1; D is possibly TRBD1 (5 bases). Trimming removed 6 bases from V and 3 bases from J, with 14 bases in between. This CDR3 has 14 amino acids. Germline V lookup: CDR1 MNHNY, CDR2 SVGAGI (reference sequence).

The chain uses TRBV7-8 and TRBJ2-7; D possibly corresponds to TRBD2 (7 bases). The CDR3 contains 17 residues. V dropped 0 bases and J dropped 4 bases, with 19 bases sitting between them. Germline values: CDR1 SGHVS, CDR2 FQNEAQ. CDR3 nucleotide sequence: TGTGCCAGCAGCTTAGCGCTCCAGGGGAGGGCCTCGTACGAGCAGTACTTC. This gives the protein CASSLALQGRASYEQYF.

The chain joins TRBV7-9 to TRBJ2-5, with 7 bases matching TRBD2. Germline V CDR1 and CDR2: SEHNR, FQNEAQ (reference sequence). Trimming removed 4 bases from V and 3 bases from J; junction bases left unmatched: 8. The CDR3 totals 15 residues. CDR3 protein: CASSSPRLAEETQYF. As DNA, the CDR3 is TGTGCCAGCAGCTCCCCCCGACTAGCAGAAGAGACCCAGTACTTC.

The gene calls are TRBV2 and TRBJ2-5; TRBD1 matches at 7 bases. J lost 5 bases, V lost 6 bases, and 12 bases had no gene match. The germline V gene has CDR1 SNHLY and CDR2 FYNNEI. CDR3 length: 15 amino acids. CDR3 sequence (DNA): TGTGCCAGCAGGACAGGACAGGCAAGGCGGGAGACCCAGTACTTC. Translating gives CASRTGQARRETQYF.

This chain links TRBV28 with TRBJ2-5, with 8 bases lining up with TRBD1. Losses at the gene ends were 5 bases for V and 2 bases for J; bases not matched to a gene: 7. Germline assignment: CDR1 MDHEN and CDR2 SYDVKM. This CDR3 region has 15 residues. The CDR3 loop is CASSEYRGAQETQYF. For the CDR3, the DNA is TGTGCCAGCAGTGAATACAGGGGGGCACAAGAGACCCAGTACTTC.

The V and J genes are TRBV10-1 and TRBJ2-2; D is uncertain. This CDR3 is built from 14 residues. V was shortened by 4 bases and J by 6 bases, with 12 bases between the two germline ends. Per the germline V gene, CDR1 is WNHNN and CDR2 is SYGVQD (reference sequence). CDR3 in amino acids: CASSAQAIPGELFF. DNA for the CDR3: TGCGCCAGCAGTGCCCAAGCGATTCCCGGGGAGCTGTTTTTT.